This T cell receptor (beta chain) was identified during a study of beta chain features in type 1 diabetes. As to this clone: The target antigen is unknown.

The CDR3 runs 14 residues. Germline V gene lookup returns CDR1 SGHRS and CDR2 YFSETQ. Trimming stripped 0 bases from V and 4 bases from J, with 9 bases between. Every bit of the isolated RNA underwent reverse transcription, so sequencing read expressed TCRB transcripts. Libraries were prepared by immunoSEQ multiplex PCR; TCRdb keeps only in-frame clonotypes and omits some of them. The table includes some 700,000 clones, 13% detected once. Notes on the study in general: Moderately but significantly shorter TCRB CDR3s were found in Type 1 diabetes patients in all four CD4+ subsets.

The sequence came from a man between 18 and 29 years old with type 1 diabetes. Sequences were obtained from naive CD4+ T cells from blood. The rearrangement links TRBV5-1 to TRBJ2-3; D remains unclear. The CDR3 loop reads CASSLDESPDTQYF. The CDR3 nucleotides are TGCGCCAGCAGCTTGGATGAATCCCCAGATACGCAGTATTTT.